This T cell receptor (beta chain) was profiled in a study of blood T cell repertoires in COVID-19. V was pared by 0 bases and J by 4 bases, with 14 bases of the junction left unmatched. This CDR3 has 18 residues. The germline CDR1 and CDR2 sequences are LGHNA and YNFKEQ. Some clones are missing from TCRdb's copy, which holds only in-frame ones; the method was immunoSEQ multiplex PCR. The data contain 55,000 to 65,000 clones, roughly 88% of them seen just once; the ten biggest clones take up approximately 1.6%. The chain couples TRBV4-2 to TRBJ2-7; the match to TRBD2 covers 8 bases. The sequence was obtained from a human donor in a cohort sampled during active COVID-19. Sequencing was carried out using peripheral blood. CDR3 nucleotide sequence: TGTGCCAGCAGCCAAGAAGCTAGCGGGTCCCTTGGGAGGTACGAGCAGTACTTC. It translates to CASSQEASGSLGRYEQYF.